Each of the 18 T cell receptor beta chains below was sequenced from the same sample in a study of Ad26.COV2.S vaccination and SARS-CoV-2 variants. Repertoires were generated with immunoSEQ multiplex PCR, while TCRdb's copy carries only in-frame clones and drops some. Among some 300,000 clones, 85% were seen once, and the ten largest hold around 2.2%. Treatment reported: approximately 18 received Ad26.COV2.S at low or high dose, single or two shots; about five received placebo; per-sample allocation not given. Each sample was drawn 63 days after the first injection (of vaccine or placebo). The sample consisted of peripheral blood, taken in a trial of Ad26.COV2.S vaccine versus placebo. The origin of the receptors is a person aged 18-60 years who received the Ad26.COV2.S COVID-19 vaccine or a placebo.

The chain links TRBV5-1 to TRBJ1-2; D is perhaps TRBD1 (5 bases). This CDR3 contains 14 residues. V dropped 2 bases and J dropped 4 bases, with 12 bases sitting between them. Looked up from germline, CDR1 is SGHRS and CDR2 is YFSETQ. CDR3 amino acids: CASSFDDRAYGYTF. CDR3 DNA sequence: TGCGCCAGCAGCTTTGATGACAGAGCCTATGGCTACACCTTC.

This chain links TRBV27 with TRBJ2-7; 7 bases are shared with TRBD2. Germline V gene lookup returns CDR1 MNHEY and CDR2 SMNVEV (reference sequence). Losses at the gene ends were 4 bases for V and 4 bases for J; bases not matched to a gene: 7. The CDR3 sequence is 14 residues long. The CDR3 DNA is TGTGCCAGCAGTTCTCGTAGCGGGCAGTACGAGCAGTACTTC. Translation gives CASSSRSGQYEQYF.

This chain uses TRBV27 with TRBJ2-4, with D tentatively TRBD1 or TRBD2 (6 bases each). V gave up 0 bases and J gave up 0 bases, with 12 bases separating them. The V gene's germline CDR1 is MNHEY and CDR2 SMNVEV (reference sequence). The CDR3 is 17 amino acids. The CDR3 loop reads CASSLSRGGIAKNIQYF. The CDR3 coding sequence is TGTGCCAGCAGTTTATCCAGGGGCGGGATAGCCAAAAACATTCAGTACTTC.

This rearrangement joins TRBV28 to TRBJ1-1; no definite D call. CDR3 length: 14 amino acids. Trimming left V 6 bases short and J 5 bases short, with 16 bases between. Germline CDR1 reads MDHEN; CDR2 reads SYDVKM. The CDR3 spells CASRGSVHGTEAFF. The CDR3 bases are TGTGCCAGCAGGGGGTCGGTCCACGGGACTGAAGCTTTCTTT.

The chain carries TRBV28 and TRBJ2-3; 7 bases are a match to TRBD1. The CDR3 is made up of 14 amino acids. CDR1 and CDR2 from the germline V gene are MDHEN and SYDVKM. Germline trimming cut 3 bases from V and 6 bases from J; bases unmatched to any gene: 6. CDR3 sequence reads: CASSFDRVEDTQYF. As DNA, the CDR3 is TGTGCCAGCAGTTTCGACAGGGTTGAGGATACGCAGTATTTT.

The chain is built from TRBV4-1 and TRBJ1-2, with D uncertain. The CDR3 has 13 residues. Trimming took off 5 bases at V and 6 bases at J, with 13 bases between the two ends. Germline CDR1 and CDR2: MGHRA and YSYEKL. CDR3 region: CASSNRSRHGYTF. The CDR3 coding sequence is TGCGCCAGCAGCAACAGATCCAGGCATGGCTACACCTTC.

V and J are TRBV11-2 and TRBJ2-7; 10 bases are shared with TRBD1. The CDR3 totals 18 residues. After removal of 4 bases from V and 4 bases from J, the junction contained 16 bases not matched to a gene. Germline values: CDR1 SGHAT, CDR2 FQNNGV. As DNA, the CDR3 is TGTGCCAGCAGCTCGACGTGGGACAGGGGAACGAGGTCGTACGAGCAGTACTTC. Translation: CASSSTWDRGTRSYEQYF.

This clone was found once. The chain carries TRBV11-3 and TRBJ1-2; D gene unclear. There are 11 residues in the CDR3. The V gene's germline CDR1 is SGHNT and CDR2 YENEEA. V was pared by 5 bases and J by 3 bases, with 4 bases between. CDR3 bases: TGTGCCAGCAGCCCGGACTATGGCTACACCTTC. Its protein is CASSPDYGYTF.

This clone was observed a few times. The chain is built from TRBV6-4 and TRBJ1-6, with 7 bases aligning to TRBD1. From germline, CDR1 is MRHNA and CDR2 SNTAGT. CDR3 size: 13 residues. With 8 bases clipped from V and 6 bases from J, the junction kept 4 bases outside the gene matches. The CDR3 sequence: CASGQEINSPLHF. Written as DNA, the CDR3 is TGTGCCAGCGGACAGGAGATTAATTCACCCCTCCACTTT.

CDR3: CATEGPYYGYTF. CDR3 sequence (DNA): TGTGCCACCGAGGGACCCTACTATGGCTACACCTTC. V is TRBV28 and J is TRBJ1-2; a weak D match, TRBD1 (5 bases). CDR1 is MDHEN and CDR2 is SYDVKM in the germline V gene. The germline V and J ends were trimmed by 10 bases and 3 bases, with 12 bases remaining between them. The CDR3 runs to 12 residues.

This sequence joins TRBV11-3 and TRBJ2-1; 9 positions agree with TRBD2. Germline CDR1 is SGHNT and CDR2 is YENEEA. Germline trimming cut 3 bases from V and 9 bases from J; bases unmatched to any gene: 9. The CDR3 runs to 15 residues. The CDR3 here is CASSFLAGKRGEQFF. CDR3 in DNA: TGTGCCAGCAGCTTTCTAGCGGGGAAAAGGGGTGAGCAGTTCTTC.

This clone was observed a single time. The CDR3 sequence is CSASALAGGQNEQFF. The DNA of the CDR3 is TGCAGTGCTAGTGCACTAGCGGGGGGGCAGAATGAGCAGTTCTTC. The V call is TRBV20-1, the J call TRBJ2-1, with 13 bases lining up with TRBD2. This CDR3 has 15 amino acids. CDR1 DFQATT and CDR2 SNEGSKA come from the germline V gene (reference sequence). V gave up 3 bases and J gave up 7 bases; unmatched junction bases: 6.

The chain uses TRBV28 and TRBJ1-1; D perhaps matches TRBD1 (6 bases). There are 16 residues in the CDR3. Germline loops: CDR1 MDHEN, CDR2 SYDVKM. Deletions cut 1 base from V and 0 bases from J, with 12 bases between. CDR3 residues: CASSLSTGHLNTEAFF. The DNA for the CDR3 is TGTGCCAGCAGTTTATCTACGGGACATTTGAACACTGAAGCTTTCTTT.

The rearrangement links TRBV18 to TRBJ1-5; perhaps TRBD1 as D (5 bases). The CDR3 loop spans 14 amino acids. With 5 bases removed from V and 2 bases from J, the gap between germline ends came to 10 bases. CDR1 and CDR2 (germline): KGHSH, LQKENI. CDR3 DNA: TGTGCCAGCTCAGCCGAGACAGGCAATCAGCCCCAGCATTTT. This translates into CASSAETGNQPQHF.

This sequence joins TRBV5-1 and TRBJ1-5; the D gene is possibly TRBD1 (6 bases). This CDR3 contains 15 residues. V lost 5 bases and J 5 bases, leaving 17 bases between the germline ends. Germline CDR1 is SGHRS and CDR2 is YFSETQ. CDR3 sequence reads: CASREGQRGDQPQHF. CDR3 DNA: TGCGCCAGCAGGGAGGGACAAAGAGGGGATCAGCCCCAGCATTTT.

The chain joins TRBV28 to TRBJ1-1; D is ambiguous. The CDR3 contains 11 residues. CDR1 and CDR2 from the germline V gene are MDHEN and SYDVKM. Between the trimmed V and J ends, which lost 6 bases and 1 base, there was a span of 3 bases. The CDR3 DNA sequence: TGTGCCAGCAGGAGGAACACTGAAGCTTTCTTT. It translates to CASRRNTEAFF.

The table lists this clone with a few counts. The J gene is TRBJ2-7, the V gene TRBV2; weak D call: TRBD1 (5 bases). V was pared by 8 bases and J by 1 base, with 15 bases between. The CDR3 length is 14 residues. Germline CDR1 and CDR2: SNHLY and FYNNEI. CDR3: CASRQSLGSYEQYF. CDR3 bases: TGTGCCAGCCGACAGTCCCTGGGGTCCTACGAGCAGTACTTC.

The V call is TRBV18, the J call TRBJ2-7; tentative D call: TRBD1 (6 bases). The CDR3 runs 16 residues. Germline V gene lookup returns CDR1 KGHSH and CDR2 LQKENI. The V and J ends lost 5 bases and 1 base respectively, with 18 bases between them. In DNA form, the CDR3 reads TGTGCCAGCTCATACCTCAGGGGTCAAGGATCCTACGAGCAGTACTTC. It is translated as CASSYLRGQGSYEQYF.